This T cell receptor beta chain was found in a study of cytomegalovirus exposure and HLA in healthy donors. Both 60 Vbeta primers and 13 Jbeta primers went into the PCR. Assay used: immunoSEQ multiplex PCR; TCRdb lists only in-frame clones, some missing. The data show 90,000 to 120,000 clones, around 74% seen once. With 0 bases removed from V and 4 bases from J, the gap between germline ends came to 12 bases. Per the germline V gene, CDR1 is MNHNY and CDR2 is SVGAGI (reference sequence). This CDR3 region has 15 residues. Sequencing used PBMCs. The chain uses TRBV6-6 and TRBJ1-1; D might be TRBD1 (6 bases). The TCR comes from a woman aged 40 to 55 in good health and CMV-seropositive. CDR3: CASSYSRGSSTEAFF. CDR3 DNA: TGTGCCAGCAGTTACTCGAGGGGGAGTAGCACTGAAGCTTTCTTT.